The source of this T cell receptor (beta chain) is a study of shared clonotypes between healthy human individuals. The study, taken as a whole, reports: Naive CD4 clonotypes were shared across a handful of donors at about 5.3%. Among donors, clonotype sharing was expected to be affected by sequencing depth.

This CDR3 region has 11 residues. The V gene's germline CDR1 is SGHRS and CDR2 YFSETQ. The germline V and J ends were trimmed by 4 bases and 5 bases, with 6 bases remaining between them. Researchers partitioned CD4+ cells into CD45RA+ naive and CD45RA-negative memory subsets. Here immunoSEQ multiplex PCR was the method, and the copy in TCRdb shows in-frame clones only, minus some. The profile shows more than 2 million clones, 85% to 95% of them singletons. About this clone itself: The antigen is undetermined. In the same sample, other DNA sequences code for this CDR3.

This TCR came from a man younger than 35 in good health. The rearrangement links TRBV5-1 to TRBJ2-5; no firm D call. Sequenced: naive CD4+ T cells sorted from blood. The subset: CD45RA+ positively selected. In DNA form, the CDR3 reads TGCGCCAGCAGCGTCCGGGAGACCCAGTACTTC. Protein sequence: CASSVRETQYF. The entire variable domain, with the rest obtained from reference TRBV5-1 and TRBJ2-5, is as follows: KAGVTQTPRYLIKTRGQQVTLSCSPISGHRSVSWYQQTPGQGLQFLFEYFSETQRNKGNFPGRFSGRQFSNSRSEMNVSTLELGDSALYLCASSVRETQYFGPGTRLLVL.